The subject of this entry is one TCR beta chain. Its antigen is not identified. Specified time point: week 35, safety follow-up. Mutant IDH1 20-mer peptide, at 300 ug, made up each vaccine dose, with topical imiquimod. Profiled with immunoSEQ multiplex PCR; TCRdb holds only in-frame clones, not every one. The table lists 33,000 or so clones, 65% to 85% of them singletons. These data originate in a study of a mutant IDH1 vaccine in newly diagnosed glioma. Across the whole study: The start of vaccination came 4-6 weeks after radiotherapy alone, or with temozolomide cycles. Earlier treatment was radiotherapy, temozolomide, or both, with most getting both.

Whole-study results and caveats: Vaccination induced immune responses in about 93% of patients. Pseudoprogression appeared unlinked to shifts in leading peripheral T cell clonotypes.

Germline CDR1 reads SNHLY; CDR2 reads FYNNEI. Germline trimming cut 2 bases from V and 6 bases from J; bases unmatched to any gene: 5. The CDR3 has 15 amino acids. The receptor was derived from a woman in her 30s with glioma. Some clones in this sample may be carry-over from other donors' samples. The chain is built from TRBV2 and TRBJ2-7; 12 bases map to TRBD1. The sequencing used PBMCs, collected from a glioma patient whose treatment included an IDH1 peptide vaccine. The CDR3 DNA reads TGTGCCAGCAGTGAATGGGACAGGGGGCACTCCGAGCAGTACTTC. Translating gives CASSEWDRGHSEQYF.